This T cell receptor (beta chain) comes out of a study of vaccination effects on CD4 cells after COVID-19. This clone has just a few counts. Its specificity is unknown. Having been cultured for about ten days, the cells underwent CD4+ T cell isolation. TCRdb's table, derived via immunoSEQ multiplex PCR, lists solely in-frame clones and lacks some. The table shows over 45,000 clones, with more than 65% occurring only once. The specimen comprised CD4+ T cells from PBMCs cultured without peptide, sampled before COVID-19 vaccination. The TCR comes from a human donor who received a COVID-19 vaccine.

This CDR3 is CASSPTEIYGYTF. CDR3 in DNA: TGTGCCAGTAGCCCGACAGAGATCTATGGCTACACCTTC. The chain employs TRBV19 and TRBJ1-2; TRBD1 is a possible D gene (5 bases). Germline-derived CDR1 and CDR2 are LNHDA and SQIVND (reference sequence). V gave up 6 bases and J gave up 4 bases, with 12 bases separating them. This CDR3 region has 13 residues. The complete variable domain, with remaining parts taken from reference TRBV19 and TRBJ1-2, reads DGGITQSPKYLFRKEGQNVTLSCEQNLNHDAMYWYRQDPGQGLRLIYYSQIVNDFQKGDIAEGYSVSREKKESFPLTVTSAQKNPTAFYLCASSPTEIYGYTFGSGTRLTVV.